The text below deals with one TCR beta chain. What it binds is not known. One end of the junction varies from germline; a read error may be responsible. From RNA transcripts, TCR beta CDR3 regions were amplified. A set of HTBI primers served as the primers for a first-round RT-PCR of the TCR CDR3. TCRdb independently ran MiXCR on the multiplex PCR reads; one entry per CDR3 protein. The profile covers 600,000 to 750,000 distinct CDR3 sequences, with around 16% appearing a single time and about a sixth taken by the ten largest. This entry belongs to a study of T cells in Graves' hyperthyroidism and ophthalmopathy. Overall study results and limits: From stable hyperthyroidism, ophthalmopathy was set apart by a 13 V-J model.

This CDR3 region has 14 residues. CDR1 and CDR2 (germline): SGHRS, YFSETQ. The TCR was taken from a man over 45 with Graves' hyperthyroidism. The chain joins TRBV5-1 to TRBJ2-1; a possible D gene is TRBD2 (6 bases). Sample: blood. The CDR3 is CTSSLEAGHNEQFF. The CDR3, as DNA: TGCACCAGCAGCTTAGAGGCGGGGCACAATGAGCAGTTCTTC. Using reference TRBV5-1 and TRBJ2-1 for the parts outside the CDR3, the full variable domain is KAGVTQTPRYLIKTRGQQVTLSCSPISGHRSVSWYQQTPGQGLQFLFEYFSETQRNKGNFPGRFSGRQFSNSRSEMNVSTLELGDSALYLCTSSLEAGHNEQFFGPGTRLTVL.